This TCR beta chain was retrieved from a study of identical twins. In the case of this clonotype: Antigen: not known.

Trimming pared 5 bases from V and 2 bases from J, leaving 17 bases between. The CDR3 runs 15 residues. CDR1 and CDR2 (germline): DFQATT, SNEGSKA (reference sequence). TCRdb used MiXCR to reprocess the 5' RACE reads, holding one entry per CDR3 protein. The data hold around 690,000 distinct CDR3 sequences, with roughly 20% observed a single time. General study findings and limits: Invariant MAIT and iNKT cells are populations that could partly confound zero-insertion analyses. With abundant cord blood beta clonotypes, insertions were fewer; memory repertoires showed no such pattern. Conclusions rested on cross-sectional statistics rather than following the same donors.

This sample was also put to use in a study of T cells expressing NK-cell markers. That publication notes: It was sorted CD3+CD56+NKG2C+, CD3+CD56+NKG2C- and CD3+CD56-NKG2C+ T cells that supplied the TCR beta repertoires.

This TCR derives from a woman under 30 in good health. Specimen: PBMCs. The chain links TRBV20-1 to TRBJ2-3; a possible D gene is TRBD2 (5 bases). CDR3 sequence (DNA): TGCAGTGCTGGAAAGGGAGCGGAACCCACAGATACGCAGTATTTT. Translation: CSAGKGAEPTDTQYF.